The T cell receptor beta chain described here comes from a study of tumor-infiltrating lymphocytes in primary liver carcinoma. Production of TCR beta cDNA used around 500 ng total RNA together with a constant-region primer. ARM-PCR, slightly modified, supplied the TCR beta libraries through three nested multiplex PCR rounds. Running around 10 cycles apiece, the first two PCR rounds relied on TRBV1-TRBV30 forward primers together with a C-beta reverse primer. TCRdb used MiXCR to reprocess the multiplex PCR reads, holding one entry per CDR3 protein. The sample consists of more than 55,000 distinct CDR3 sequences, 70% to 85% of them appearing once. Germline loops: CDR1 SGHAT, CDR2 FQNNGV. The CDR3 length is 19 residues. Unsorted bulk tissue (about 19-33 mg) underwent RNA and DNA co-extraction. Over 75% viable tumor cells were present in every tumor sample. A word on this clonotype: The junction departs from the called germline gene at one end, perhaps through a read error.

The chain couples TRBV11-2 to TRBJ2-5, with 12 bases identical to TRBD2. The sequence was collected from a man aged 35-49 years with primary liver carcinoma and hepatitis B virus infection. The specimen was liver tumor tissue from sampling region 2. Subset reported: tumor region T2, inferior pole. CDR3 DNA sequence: TGTGCCAGGAGCTTTGGTAGCCTTCTAGCGGGAGGGCGGGGAGAGACCCTGTACTTC. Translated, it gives CARSFGSLLAGGRGETLYF.